The rows below give T cell receptor beta chains drawn from one sample of a study of T cells in Graves' hyperthyroidism and ophthalmopathy. In TCRdb, the multiplex PCR reads were re-called with MiXCR into one record per CDR3 protein. This table has hundreds of thousands of distinct CDR3 sequences, 20% appearing once. What was sequenced was blood. The origin of the receptors is a young man with Graves' ophthalmopathy. Each CDR3 is given with its conserved first and last residue. Each record gives: D gene, J gene, clone size, V gene, CDR3 protein, CDR3 DNA. The D gene is left open where the match is weak. Size is stated for part of the rows, as once, few or many counts, or as a class when the clone is expanded.

TRBD1 TRBJ1-3 few TRBV7-2 CASSLAVRGPATIYF TGTGCCAGCAGCTTAGCGGTCAGGGGGCCTGCAACCATATATTTT
TRBD1 TRBJ2-7 many TRBV5-6 CASKGTGDYEQYF TGTGCCAGCAAAGGGACAGGGGACTACGAGCAGTACTTC
. TRBJ1-4 many TRBV30 CAWSVRQGTGKLFF TGTGCCTGGAGTGTACGGCAGGGTACTGGAAAACTGTTTTTT
. TRBJ1-1 . TRBV11-1 CASLGAPDTEAFF TGTGCCAGCCTTGGGGCGCCGGACACTGAAGCTTTCTTT
. TRBJ2-1 many TRBV2 CASSEALEVSYNEQFF TGTGCCAGCAGTGAAGCGCTAGAGGTATCTTACAATGAGCAGTTCTTC
. TRBJ1-2 few TRBV7-3 CASSLFAPLNYGYTF TGTGCCAGCAGCTTATTTGCACCCCTTAACTATGGCTACACCTTC
TRBD1 TRBJ2-7 many TRBV2 CASRKTGLLAEQYF TGTGCCAGCAGGAAGACAGGGCTTTTGGCCGAGCAGTACTTC
. TRBJ2-1 many TRBV30 CAWSLLENEQFF TGTGCCTGGAGCCTCCTTGAGAATGAGCAGTTCTTC
TRBD1 TRBJ2-7 many TRBV27 CASRGPGQGAYEQYF TGTGCCAGCAGGGGGCCAGGACAGGGGGCGTACGAGCAGTACTTC
TRBD2 TRBJ2-1 . TRBV5-4 CASRVAGVHEQFF TGTGCCAGCAGGGTAGCGGGAGTTCACGAGCAGTTCTTC
. TRBJ2-1 . TRBV7-9 CASSLGGWASNEQFF TGTGCCAGCAGCTTAGGAGGGTGGGCTTCCAATGAGCAGTTCTTC
. TRBJ2-2 . TRBV4-1 CASSQDSSWGNTGELFF TGCGCCAGCAGCCAAGATAGTAGCTGGGGCAACACCGGGGAGCTGTTTTTT
. TRBJ2-1 . TRBV3-1 CASSILPYNEQFF TGCGCCAGCAGTATTCTACCCTACAATGAGCAGTTCTTC
. TRBJ2-2 . TRBV13 CASSLRGMITGELFF TGTGCCAGCAGCTTAAGGGGTATGATCACCGGGGAGCTGTTTTTT
TRBD1 TRBJ1-6 . TRBV6-1 CASMGQGANSPLHF TGTGCCAGCATGGGGCAGGGGGCGAATTCACCCCTCCACTTT
. TRBJ1-1 few TRBV30 CAWSPAVNTEAFF TGTGCCTGGAGTCCAGCGGTGAACACTGAAGCTTTCTTT
. TRBJ2-1 . TRBV7-8 CASSPPPLAGEQFF TGTGCCAGCAGCCCCCCCCCACTAGCCGGTGAGCAGTTCTTC
TRBD1 TRBJ1-6 . TRBV27 CASSLTGQSSYNSPLHF TGTGCCAGCAGTTTAACGGGACAGAGCTCCTATAATTCACCCCTCCACTTT
. TRBJ1-2 . TRBV27 CASSLSVFNYGYTF TGTGCCAGCAGTTTAAGTGTCTTTAACTATGGCTACACCTTC
TRBD1 TRBJ1-1 many TRBV7-9 CASSQHRGQNTEAFF TGTGCCAGCAGCCAACACAGGGGCCAGAACACTGAAGCTTTCTTT
. TRBJ2-1 . TRBV5-1 CASSLDREYPHSSYNEQFF TGTGCCAGCAGCTTGGATCGGGAGTACCCCCATAGCTCCTACAATGAGCAGTTCTTC
TRBD1 TRBJ2-5 few TRBV5-7 CASSLRQGEETQYF TGTGCCAGCAGCTTGAGGCAGGGGGAAGAGACCCAGTACTTC
TRBD1 TRBJ2-2 few TRBV12-3/TRBV12-4 CASSLADRGVVGTGELFF TGTGCCAGCAGTTTAGCCGACAGGGGTGTGGTGGGCACCGGGGAGCTGTTTTTT
TRBD2 TRBJ2-1 many TRBV20-1 CSARLGSGRHNEQFF TGCAGTGCTAGACTTGGTAGCGGGAGGCACAATGAGCAGTTCTTC
. TRBJ2-2 . TRBV12-3/TRBV12-4 CASSLSHTGELFF TGTGCCAGCAGTTTGTCCCATACCGGGGAGCTGTTTTTT
TRBD1 TRBJ1-6 many TRBV28 CASSSGQGHSPLHF TGTGCCAGCAGCTCAGGACAGGGGCATTCACCCCTCCACTTT
TRBD1 TRBJ1-1 few TRBV5-1 CASSLATTGRNTEAFF TGCGCCAGCAGCTTGGCCACGACAGGGAGGAACACTGAAGCTTTCTTT
. TRBJ1-5 . TRBV28 CASSFWQGNQPQHF TGTGCCAGCAGTTTTTGGCAGGGGAATCAGCCCCAGCATTTT
TRBD2 TRBJ2-1 . TRBV7-3 CASSLKPPPGVSGSSQFF TGTGCCAGCAGCTTAAAGCCCCCCCCAGGGGTTAGCGGGAGTAGTCAGTTCTTC
. TRBJ2-5 few TRBV20-1 CSAKVLEETQYF TGCAGTGCTAAGGTTCTAGAAGAGACCCAGTACTTC
TRBD2 TRBJ2-5 . TRBV11-2 CASSSPGLGIETQYF TGTGCCAGCAGCTCACCGGGACTAGGGATAGAGACCCAGTACTTC
. TRBJ2-7 . TRBV20-1 CSARGSRQSPYEQYF TGCAGTGCTAGGGGGAGTCGGCAGTCCCCCTACGAACAGTACTTC
TRBD1 TRBJ2-2 many TRBV12-3/TRBV12-4 CASSHRPSFGTGAANTGELFF TGTGCCAGCAGCCATCGCCCCAGCTTTGGGACAGGGGCCGCGAACACCGGGGAGCTGTTTTTT
. TRBJ2-1 few TRBV20-1 CSALRSSGYNEQFF TGCAGTGCTCTTAGGTCGAGCGGCTACAATGAGCAGTTCTTC
. TRBJ2-2 . TRBV27 CASRISGANTGELFF TGTGCCAGTCGTATTAGCGGTGCGAACACCGGGGAGCTGTTTTTT
TRBD2 TRBJ2-7 . TRBV28 CASSTWTSGRDEQYF TGTGCCAGCAGTACATGGACTAGCGGGAGGGACGAGCAGTACTTC
. TRBJ2-2 few TRBV9 CASSADRDTGELFF TGTGCCAGCAGCGCGGACAGAGACACCGGGGAGCTGTTTTTT
TRBD2 TRBJ2-1 . TRBV14 CASSLGTRVEQFF TGTGCCAGCAGCCTCGGGACTAGAGTTGAGCAGTTCTTC
TRBD1 TRBJ2-5 few TRBV10-3 CAIRQGGQETQYF TGTGCCATCCGACAGGGGGGCCAAGAGACCCAGTACTTC
TRBD2 TRBJ2-1 few TRBV4-3 CASSQDRSSGYNEQFF TGCGCCAGCAGCCAAGACCGTTCTAGCGGTTACAATGAGCAGTTCTTC
TRBD2 TRBJ2-3 . TRBV28 CASSRGTSGGITDTQYF TGTGCCAGCAGTCGGGGGACTAGCGGGGGCATCACAGATACGCAGTATTTT
. TRBJ1-5 few TRBV6-2/TRBV6-3 CASRPDRVAQPQHF TGTGCCAGCAGACCAGACCGCGTCGCTCAGCCCCAGCATTTT
TRBD1 TRBJ1-5 once TRBV28 CASSHSTGSSNQPQHF TGTGCCAGCAGTCACTCGACAGGGTCTTCAAATCAGCCCCAGCATTTT
TRBD1 TRBJ2-3 few TRBV6-1 CASSASRQGTGWNTQYF TGTGCCAGCAGTGCCTCGAGACAGGGGACGGGGTGGAATACGCAGTATTTT
TRBD2 TRBJ2-7 few TRBV27 CASSLVQGGREQYF TGTGCCAGCAGTTTGGTCCAGGGAGGGCGCGAGCAGTACTTC
TRBD2 TRBJ2-1 many TRBV11-2 CASSGLAGPNEQFF TGTGCCAGCAGTGGACTAGCGGGACCCAATGAGCAGTTCTTC
. TRBJ1-2 many TRBV6-1 CASSEGIRYTF TGTGCCAGCAGCGAAGGGATTCGCTACACCTTC
TRBD1 TRBJ2-2 . TRBV7-9 CASSLVRTGAGELFF TGTGCCAGCAGCTTAGTTCGGACAGGCGCAGGGGAGCTGTTTTTT
. TRBJ1-1 . TRBV27 CASSFFDGEAFF TGTGCCAGCAGTTTTTTTGACGGGGAAGCTTTCTTT
TRBD1 TRBJ1-2 many TRBV11-2 CASSLGSGTGRPTNYGYTF TGTGCCAGCAGCTTAGGGTCAGGGACAGGGCGGCCGACTAACTATGGCTACACCTTC
TRBD1 TRBJ2-7 . TRBV7-9 CASSSSRDRVDYEQYF TGTGCCAGCAGCTCGTCCCGGGACAGGGTAGACTACGAGCAGTACTTC
TRBD2 TRBJ2-1 . TRBV12-3/TRBV12-4 CASYRDPGLAANEQFF TGTGCCAGCTATCGGGATCCGGGACTAGCGGCCAATGAGCAGTTCTTC
. TRBJ1-1 many TRBV18 CASSPPPYTSEAFF TGTGCCAGCTCACCACCGCCCTACACGAGTGAAGCTTTCTTT
. TRBJ1-1 many TRBV28 CAAESPTEAFF TGTGCCGCGGAATCACCCACTGAAGCTTTCTTT
TRBD2 TRBJ2-3 few TRBV7-9 CASSLSWREGPDTQYF TGTGCCAGCAGCTTATCCTGGCGGGAGGGCCCAGATACGCAGTATTTT
. TRBJ2-7 . TRBV29-1 CSVEGGVGLSSYEQYF TGCAGCGTTGAAGGGGGAGTGGGGTTATCCTCCTACGAGCAGTACTTC
TRBD2 TRBJ2-1 few TRBV7-6 CASSLAFSGTRGNEQFF TGTGCCAGCAGCTTAGCCTTTAGCGGGACCCGCGGCAATGAGCAGTTCTTC
. TRBJ1-5 . TRBV2 CASRQDSNQPQHF TGTGCCAGCAGACAGGATAGCAATCAGCCCCAGCATTTT
TRBD1 TRBJ2-3 . TRBV24-1 CATSEPGQGADWTDTQYF TGTGCCACCAGTGAGCCAGGACAGGGGGCGGATTGGACAGATACGCAGTATTTT
. TRBJ2-7 few TRBV20-1 CSASQGGGRLLSYEQYF TGCAGTGCCAGCCAGGGCGGGGGCCGTCTCCTCTCCTACGAGCAGTACTTC